A single sample gave rise to the 15 T cell receptor beta chains below, sequenced in a study of blood T cell repertoires in COVID-19. The data were produced by immunoSEQ multiplex PCR, yet TCRdb's version contains in-frame clones alone and is incomplete. The sample yields some 270,000 clones, over 75% seen once. Sequencing used PBMCs or T cells enriched from blood (not recorded which). The receptors were gathered from a woman aged 40 to 49 who had been exposed to COVID-19.

V usage is TRBV21-1 and J usage is TRBJ1-5. TRBV21-1 is recorded as a pseudogene. This CDR3 region has 17 residues. CDR3 bases: TGTGCCAGCAGCAAAGCGCAAAGCCCCCGGGGCAATCAGCCCCAGCATTTT. Translation gives CASSKAQSPRGNQPQHF.

V gene TRBV14 combines with J gene TRBJ2-5; the D gene is possibly TRBD2 (6 bases). The germline V gene has CDR1 SGHDN and CDR2 FVKESK. Trimming cost V 1 base and J 5 bases, with 14 bases left between them. This CDR3 is built from 15 residues. CDR3 in amino acids: CASSQASPGEETQYF. In DNA, the CDR3 is TGTGCCAGCAGCCAAGCTTCTCCGGGAGAGGAGACCCAGTACTTC.

The chain combines TRBV15 with TRBJ1-1; D gene uncertain. This CDR3 has 12 amino acids. Germline V lookup: CDR1 LNHNV, CDR2 YYDKDF (reference sequence). The V and J ends lost 3 bases and 9 bases respectively, with 11 bases between them. This chain's CDR3 is CATSSTVGQAFF. The DNA for the CDR3 is TGTGCCACCAGCAGTACAGTGGGCCAAGCTTTCTTT.

V and J are TRBV4-3 and TRBJ2-3; no firm D call. The V end lost 2 bases, the J end lost 6 bases, and 9 bases lay between the germline ends. The CDR3 is made up of 13 amino acids. CDR1 LGHNA and CDR2 YSLEER come from the germline V gene. For the CDR3, the DNA is TGCGCCAGCAGCCAATTCCTCGGGGATACGCAGTATTTT. The encoded protein is CASSQFLGDTQYF.

The chain employs TRBV19 and TRBJ1-5; 8 nucleotides line up with TRBD1. This CDR3 comprises 18 residues. CDR1 is LNHDA, CDR2 SQIVND, per germline (reference sequence). Losses at the gene ends were 4 bases for V and 0 bases for J; bases not matched to a gene: 11. CDR3 sequence reads: CASSKRPGGVGSNQPQHF. Here the CDR3 DNA reads TGTGCCAGTAGTAAACGACCAGGGGGCGTAGGTAGCAATCAGCCCCAGCATTTT.

The chain combines TRBV4-3 with TRBJ1-5; 7 positions agree with TRBD1. Germline V CDR1 and CDR2: LGHNA, YSLEER. The CDR3 is 15 residues long. The ends lost 0 bases at V and 6 bases at J; junction bases unmatched: 5. The DNA for the CDR3 is TGCGCCAGCAGCCAAGACAGGGGGACGCTTCAGCCCCAGCATTTT. Protein: CASSQDRGTLQPQHF.

The chain employs TRBV15 and TRBJ2-5, with a weak D call TRBD2 (5 bases). Germline-derived CDR1 and CDR2 are LNHNV and YYDKDF (reference sequence). V lost 1 base, J lost 5 bases, and 14 bases lay in between. The CDR3 spans 15 residues. The CDR3 nucleotides read TGTGCCACCAGCAGAGGGACGGGGATAACGGAGACCCAGTACTTC. It codes for CATSRGTGITETQYF.

The chain carries TRBV10-3 and TRBJ1-1, with no clear D. The CDR3 is 15 residues long. Germline V CDR1 and CDR2: ENHRY, SYGVKD. V was shortened by 6 bases and J by 4 bases, with 18 bases between the two germline ends. The CDR3 here is CAIRGRLEVSTEAFF. DNA for the CDR3: TGTGCCATCAGGGGGAGGTTGGAGGTCAGCACTGAAGCTTTCTTT.

The chain employs TRBV6-2 or TRBV6-3 and TRBJ2-5, with a weak D call TRBD2 (6 bases). The CDR3 consists of 14 residues. V was pared by 0 bases and J by 5 bases, with 10 bases between. Germline-derived CDR1 and CDR2 are MNHEY and SVGEGT. The CDR3 reads CASSYSGGEETQYF. Here the CDR3 DNA reads TGTGCCAGCAGTTACTCGGGGGGTGAGGAGACCCAGTACTTC.

The J gene is TRBJ2-1, the V gene TRBV4-2, with TRBD2 matching over 7 bases. CDR1 is LGHNA and CDR2 is YNFKEQ in the germline V gene. The CDR3 spans 11 residues. V was pared by 3 bases and J by 12 bases, with 2 bases of the junction left unmatched. The CDR3 loop is CASSQGEGQFF. The CDR3 DNA reads TGTGCCAGCAGCCAGGGGGAGGGGCAGTTCTTC.

The chain has TRBV4-1 and TRBJ1-6, with D tentatively TRBD1 (6 bases). This CDR3 has 15 amino acids. Germline loops: CDR1 MGHRA, CDR2 YSYEKL. Trimming stripped 1 base from V and 10 bases from J, with 14 bases between. The CDR3 nucleotides read TGCGCCAGCAGCCAAGTGGGGGGGCAGGGGTCACCCCTCCACTTT. This gives the protein CASSQVGGQGSPLHF.

This clone was seen once. At one of its ends the junction is not consistent with the germline gene, which may arise from a read error. The chain combines TRBV5-1 with TRBJ1-2, with 7 bases that match TRBD1. The length of the CDR3 is 14 residues. Germline V gene sequence: CDR1 SGHRS, CDR2 YFSETQ. CDR3 DNA sequence: TGTGCCAGCAGCTTGGAGCCAGGGGGCTATGGCTACACCTTC. Its protein product is CASSLEPGGYGYTF. Combining the CDR3 with reference TRBV5-1 and TRBJ1-2 gives the whole variable domain KAGVTQTPRYLIKTRGQQVTLSCSPISGHRSVSWYQQTPGQGLQFLFEYFSETQRNKGNFPGRFSGRQFSNSRSEMNVSTLELGDSALYLCASSLEPGGYGYTFGSGTRLTVV.

A word on this clone: It may be a read error: a sequence one base away is much more abundant. The genes are TRBV9 and TRBJ1-1; the D gene is possibly TRBD1 (6 bases). This CDR3 is built from 13 residues. Germline CDR1 reads SGDLS; CDR2 reads YYNGEE. Between the trimmed V and J ends, which lost 3 bases and 1 base, there was a span of 7 bases. The CDR3 is CASSGTANTEAFF. CDR3 DNA: TGTGCCAGCAGCGGGACAGCGAACACTGAAGCTTTCTTT. Looking up the rest from reference TRBV9 and TRBJ1-1 gives the full variable domain: DSGVTQTPKHLITATGQRVTLRCSPRSGDLSVYWYQQSLDQGLQFLIQYYNGEERAKGNILERFSAQQFPDLHSELNLSSLELGDSALYFCASSGTANTEAFFGQGTRLTVV.

This clone was counted once. The V and J genes are TRBV12-5 and TRBJ2-7; 7 bases are shared with TRBD1. This CDR3 has 19 amino acids. The V and J ends lost 7 bases and 0 bases, in that order; junction bases with no gene match: 21. Germline assignment: CDR1 LGHNT and CDR2 FRNRAP. The CDR3 loop is CASASGQRGHRRASYEQYV. For the CDR3, the DNA is TGTGCTAGTGCCTCTGGCCAGAGGGGGCATCGGAGAGCCTCCTACGAGCAGTACGTC.

The J gene is TRBJ2-5, the V gene TRBV12-3 or TRBV12-4; D is possibly TRBD1 (6 bases). The length of the CDR3 is 13 residues. V lost 4 bases and J 9 bases, leaving 15 bases between the germline ends. The DNA for the CDR3 is TGTGCCAGCAGTTCAGGGGCCCAGGGGCCCCAGTACTTC. This encodes CASSSGAQGPQYF.